This T cell receptor (beta chain) was sequenced during a study of blood T cells in healthy people across ages. There are 17 residues in the CDR3. Trimming left V 4 bases short and J 2 bases short, with 20 bases between. Then a second PCR, running about 6 to 11 cycles, was carried out with a sample-barcoded 5' primer and a J-beta primer mix. TCRdb re-called the 5' RACE reads with MiXCR, one entry per CDR3 protein. Among hundreds of thousands of distinct CDR3 sequences listed, 25% to 30% were seen once. This clonotype was picked up a small number of times. These data are also associated with another study on T cells of mothers and their children.

Source material: blood. The clonotype comes from a boy younger than 18 in good health. V is TRBV12-3 or TRBV12-4 and J is TRBJ1-2, with TRBD1 as a possible D gene (6 bases). The CDR3 reads CASSSRVAWGRNYGYTF. Written as DNA, the CDR3 is TGTGCCAGCAGTTCACGGGTAGCATGGGGGCGGAACTATGGCTACACCTTC.